This T cell receptor (beta chain) was recorded in a study of T cell responses to AZD1222 COVID-19 vaccine. Regarding the study as a whole: Reports say nearly half of spike-specific TCRs go after unmutated variant regions. CD4 TCRs covered the whole spike, strongest at regions 160-218 and 743-854. At baseline, seropositivity was found in only five or six AZD1222 recipients. Donors skewed white British and female; clonal diversity was possibly underestimated.

Details on this clone: Its antigen is not known.

Per the germline V gene, CDR1 is SGHNT and CDR2 is YYREEE (reference sequence). The CDR3 is 15 amino acids. V shed 3 bases and J 5 bases; nucleotides not matched to a gene: 5. Here immunoSEQ multiplex PCR was the method, and the copy in TCRdb shows in-frame clones only, minus some. Here the sample spans tens of thousands of clones, around 90% being singletons. The receptor's source is an adult in good health. The sample consisted of peripheral blood, taken on day 0 of AZD1222 vaccination. The J gene is TRBJ2-2, the V gene TRBV5-4; TRBD2 aligns across 9 bases. In DNA, the CDR3 is TGTGCCAGCAGCTGGGGGACTAGCCAGACCGGGGAGCTGTTTTTT. Translating it yields CASSWGTSQTGELFF.